The 8 T cell receptor beta chains reported below all come from one sample, sequenced in a study of blood T cell repertoires in COVID-19. Libraries were prepared by immunoSEQ multiplex PCR; TCRdb keeps only in-frame clonotypes and omits some of them. The table shows over 200,000 clones, with 80% to 85% occurring only once. The sequenced sample was peripheral blood. Source of these receptors: a man in his fifties or sixties with active or convalescent COVID-19.

V gene TRBV7-9 combines with J gene TRBJ1-1; D unclear. This CDR3 is built from 12 residues. V dropped 5 bases and J dropped 1 base, with 5 bases sitting between them. Germline CDR1 and CDR2: SEHNR and FQNEAQ (reference sequence). The CDR3 nucleotides are TGTGCCAGCAGCAAACAGAACACTGAAGCTTTCTTT. It encodes CASSKQNTEAFF. Using reference TRBV7-9 and TRBJ1-1 for the parts outside the CDR3, the full variable domain is DTGVSQNPRHKITKRGQNVTFRCDPISEHNRLYWYRQTLGQGPEFLTYFQNEAQLEKSRLLSDRFSAERPKGSFSTLEIQRTEQGDSAMYLCASSKQNTEAFFGQGTRLTVV.

The chain joins TRBV19 to TRBJ1-1; TRBD1 matches at 9 bases. The CDR3 has 14 amino acids. The V gene's germline CDR1 is LNHDA and CDR2 SQIVND (reference sequence). V dropped 3 bases and J dropped 7; count of bases not matched to a gene: 6. CDR3 residues: CASSIPGQGNEAFF. CDR3 coding DNA: TGTGCCAGTAGTATTCCGGGACAGGGAAATGAAGCTTTCTTT.

A few counts support this clone. The CDR3 DNA follows: TGTGCCAGTCACCGGGGAGGCTGGAACACTGAAGCTTTCTTT. It yields the protein CASHRGGWNTEAFF. The chain couples TRBV7-2 to TRBJ1-1; no definite D call. Germline CDR1 and CDR2: SGHTA and FQGNSA. This CDR3 is 14 amino acids long. Trimming stripped 9 bases from V and 1 base from J, with 15 bases between.

In nucleotides, the CDR3 is TGCGCCAGCAGCCAATCCCCCACAGGGGGGAACGAAAAACTGTTTTTT. Amino acids: CASSQSPTGGNEKLFF. The chain uses TRBV4-1 and TRBJ1-4; 8 nucleotides line up with TRBD1. This CDR3 has 16 residues. CDR1 MGHRA and CDR2 YSYEKL come from the germline V gene. Losses at the gene ends were 2 bases for V and 8 bases for J; bases not matched to a gene: 10.

The chain links TRBV5-8 to TRBJ2-5; 7 positions agree with TRBD1. The CDR3 has 15 amino acids. With V trimmed by 0 bases and J by 1 base, 3 bases remained unmatched. Germline V lookup: CDR1 SGHTS, CDR2 YDEGEE. The CDR3 protein is CASSLEDRLQETQYF. DNA of the CDR3: TGTGCCAGCAGCTTGGAGGACAGGCTCCAAGAGACCCAGTACTTC.

This clone has a handful of counts. The chain couples TRBV9 to TRBJ1-2; D remains unclear. The V and J ends lost 4 bases and 2 bases respectively, with 15 bases between them. Germline CDR1 reads SGDLS; CDR2 reads YYNGEE. The CDR3 is made up of 15 amino acids. Here the CDR3 reads CASSPESGRNYGYTF. The DNA for the CDR3 is TGTGCCAGCAGCCCCGAGTCGGGGAGAAACTATGGCTACACCTTC.

The chain employs TRBV5-8 and TRBJ1-6; D is ambiguous. Trimming removed 0 bases at V and 14 bases at J, with 6 bases between. This CDR3 comprises 11 residues. CDR1 and CDR2 (germline): SGHTS, YDEGEE. For the CDR3, the DNA is TGTGCCAGCAGCTTGGCGGGAGCCCTCCACTTT. It yields the protein CASSLAGALHF.

In its sample, this clone was seen a few times. The CDR3 spells CASSSEDRVTDTQYF. Here the CDR3 DNA reads TGCGCCAGCAGCTCCGAGGACAGGGTCACAGATACGCAGTATTTT. The chain uses TRBV5-1 and TRBJ2-3; TRBD1 matches at 8 bases. Germline CDR1 SGHRS, CDR2 YFSETQ. The J segment lost 2 bases and the V segment lost 3 bases, leaving 5 bases of the junction unmatched. The CDR3 covers 15 residues.